The clone carrying this T cell receptor (beta chain) has a count of ten or more. Antigen: not known. This entry belongs to a study of neurological immune-mediated disorders. In each sequencing run, over 170 million TCR-beta sequences were generated from 15-18 subjects. Via MiXCR, TCRdb re-called the 5' RACE reads, giving one row per CDR3 protein. The table records tens of thousands of distinct CDR3 sequences, roughly 10% of them present only once. The time point denotes: longitudinal time-point 1 (baseline). The CDR3 length is 13 residues. Germline assignment: CDR1 DFQATT and CDR2 SNEGSKA (reference sequence). V was cut by 5 bases and J by 5 bases, with 15 bases left in between. General study points: The study found no CDR3 amino acid sequences shared by expanded clones across subjects, suggesting private repertoires in all groups.

The receptor's source is a man younger than 45 in good health. The sequencing sample was made of PBMCs. The J gene is TRBJ1-1, the V gene TRBV20-1; perhaps TRBD1 as D (6 bases). The CDR3 loop reads CSAPPGAKTEAFF. The CDR3 region has the DNA TGCAGTGCTCCGCCGGGGGCTAAGACTGAAGCTTTCTTT.